This T cell receptor (beta chain) was observed in a study of T-cell memory formation after mild COVID-19. This clonotype has a handful of counts. Its antigen is not identified. One entry per CDR3 protein results from TCRdb running MiXCR on the 5' RACE reads. This table holds about 470,000 distinct CDR3 sequences, approximately 18% found once. Study observations and caveats: A balance of CD4 and CD8 characterized clones contracting day 15 to 85, whereas later expanders leaned CD4+. Memory sampled before infection contained some responding clones, suggesting cross-reactive memory joined.

Sequences were obtained from PBMCs or a T cell subset sorted from them (not recorded which). The sequence came from an adult woman who had mild COVID-19 (a few samples of this study predate the infection). Cell type and time point are not known.

Written as DNA, the CDR3 is TGTGCCAGCAGTGAGGCCGGGGACACCTACGAGCAGTACTTC. It is translated as CASSEAGDTYEQYF. The chain is built from TRBV6-1 and TRBJ2-7; TRBD1 is a possible D gene (6 bases). The CDR3 spans 14 residues. Trimming removed 3 bases at V and 2 bases at J, with 11 bases between. The germline CDR1 and CDR2 sequences are MNHNS and SASEGT.